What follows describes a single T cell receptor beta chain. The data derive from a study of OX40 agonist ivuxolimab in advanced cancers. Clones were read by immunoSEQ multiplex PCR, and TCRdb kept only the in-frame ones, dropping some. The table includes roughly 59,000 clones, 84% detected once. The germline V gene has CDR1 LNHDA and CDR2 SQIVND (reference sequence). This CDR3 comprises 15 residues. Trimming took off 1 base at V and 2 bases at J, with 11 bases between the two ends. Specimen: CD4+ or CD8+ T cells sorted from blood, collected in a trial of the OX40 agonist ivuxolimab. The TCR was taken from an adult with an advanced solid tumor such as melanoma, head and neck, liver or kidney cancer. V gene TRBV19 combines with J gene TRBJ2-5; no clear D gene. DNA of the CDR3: TGTGCCAGTAGTATAGGTAGTATCGGGCAAGAGACCCAGTACTTC. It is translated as CASSIGSIGQETQYF.